The 24 T cell receptor beta chains below all came from one sample that was sequenced in a study of shared clonotypes between healthy human individuals. TCRdb's copy holds only in-frame clones and misses some; the assay was immunoSEQ multiplex PCR. The data show fewer than 850,000 clones, 72% seen once. Sequencing was carried out using memory CD4+ T cells sorted from blood. Described subset: CD45RA-negative fraction. Receptor source: a woman in her twenties or thirties in good health.

The chain links TRBV2 to TRBJ1-5; D possibly corresponds to TRBD1 (5 bases). Germline CDR1 SNHLY, CDR2 FYNNEI. The CDR3 has 16 amino acids. Trimming left V 3 bases short and J 0 bases short, with 12 bases between. The CDR3 nucleotides are TGTGCCAGCAGTGAGCAGGGCGGGTTTAGCAATCAGCCCCAGCATTTT. This translates into CASSEQGGFSNQPQHF.

The rearrangement joins TRBV5-1 to TRBJ2-3; D is possibly TRBD2 (5 bases). CDR3 length: 14 residues. Germline CDR1 is SGHRS and CDR2 is YFSETQ. Trimming stripped 0 bases from V and 3 bases from J, with 8 bases between. The CDR3: CASSLVAQTDTQYF. In DNA form, the CDR3 reads TGCGCCAGCAGCTTGGTAGCGCAAACAGATACGCAGTATTTT.

This clone was observed many times. The CDR3 here is CSVQTDQTYEQYF. The CDR3 DNA is TGCAGCGTACAAACGGATCAAACCTACGAGCAGTACTTC. This chain connects TRBV29-1 to TRBJ2-7; D remains ambiguous. Germline V CDR1 and CDR2: SQVTM, ANQGSEA. Trimming took off 6 bases at V and 2 bases at J, with 14 bases between the two ends. This CDR3 spans 13 amino acids.

The rearrangement links TRBV19 to TRBJ2-1; D unresolved. The V end was cut by 5 bases, the J end by 5 bases, with 16 bases between. CDR1 and CDR2 from the germline V gene are LNHDA and SQIVND (reference sequence). The CDR3 is made up of 15 amino acids. CDR3 loop: CASSATRMRNNEQFF. Written as DNA, the CDR3 is TGTGCCAGTAGTGCGACAAGAATGCGTAACAATGAGCAGTTCTTC.

The rearrangement uses TRBV10-2 and TRBJ1-3; TRBD1 agrees at 7 bases. V lost 3 bases, J lost 2 bases, and 4 bases stayed unmatched. Germline CDR1 is WSHSY and CDR2 is SAAADI. This CDR3 has 15 amino acids. CDR3 residues: CASSDHQGAGNTIYF. The CDR3 nucleotides are TGCGCCAGCAGTGACCATCAGGGGGCTGGAAACACCATATATTTT.

The chain combines TRBV7-2 with TRBJ1-5; no firm D call. Per germline, CDR1 SGHTA and CDR2 FQGNSA. The CDR3 spans 13 residues. Trimming pared 5 bases from V and 4 bases from J, leaving 9 bases between. The CDR3 DNA reads TGTGCCAGCAGCGTACAGCAAAATCAGCCCCAGCATTTT. This translates into CASSVQQNQPQHF.

The V gene is TRBV6-5, the J gene TRBJ1-3; the match to TRBD1 covers 10 bases. CDR3 size: 15 residues. The germline gives CDR1 MNHEY, CDR2 SVGAGI. The V and J ends lost 5 bases and 2 bases, in that order; junction bases with no gene match: 3. The CDR3 coding sequence is TGTGCCAGCAGTGCCGGGACAGGGGCTGGAAACACCATATATTTT. This encodes CASSAGTGAGNTIYF.

The V and J genes are TRBV5-1 and TRBJ2-7; TRBD2 might be the D (6 bases). The germline V gene encodes CDR1 SGHRS and CDR2 YFSETQ. The CDR3 is 16 residues long. Trimming removed 0 bases at V and 6 bases at J, with 19 bases between. CDR3 in amino acids: CASSLVPGTATIEQYF. The CDR3 DNA sequence: TGCGCCAGCAGCTTGGTGCCCGGGACTGCAACGATCGAGCAGTACTTC.

The V and J genes are TRBV11-3 and TRBJ2-7, with no clear D. This CDR3 comprises 13 residues. Germline V lookup: CDR1 SGHNT, CDR2 YENEEA. The germline V and J ends were trimmed by 3 bases and 0 bases, with 6 bases remaining between them. The CDR3 reads CASSLQASYEQYF. In nucleotides, the CDR3 is TGTGCCAGCAGCTTGCAGGCCTCCTACGAGCAGTACTTC.

The chain links TRBV21-1 to TRBJ2-2; the listed D gene, TRBD1, was not tested against the DNA. TRBV21-1 is marked as a pseudogene. The CDR3 extends over 18 amino acids. The CDR3 sequence is CASSKIRGQSANTGELFF. CDR3 coding DNA: TGTGCCAGCAGCAAAATCAGGGGACAGTCCGCGAACACCGGGGAGCTGTTTTTT.

The rearrangement links TRBV14 to TRBJ2-7; D not certain. The germline CDR1 and CDR2 sequences are SGHDN and FVKESK. This CDR3 contains 14 residues. V lost 4 bases and J lost 2, with 12 bases in between. The CDR3 loop is CASSPRYPTYEQYF. The CDR3 DNA reads TGTGCCAGCAGCCCCCGGTACCCGACCTACGAGCAGTACTTC.

This chain links TRBV7-9 with TRBJ1-4; TRBD1 might be the D (5 bases). Trimming left V 0 bases short and J 8 bases short, with 10 bases between. The germline CDR1 and CDR2 sequences are SEHNR and FQNEAQ (reference sequence). The CDR3 consists of 14 residues. The CDR3 region is CASSLARGSEKLFF. CDR3 nucleotide sequence: TGTGCCAGCAGCTTAGCGCGGGGGAGCGAAAAACTGTTTTTT.

The sample holds one count of this clone. The gene calls are TRBV29-1 and TRBJ2-7; 12 nucleotides match TRBD2. The CDR3 is 16 amino acids. Losses at the gene ends were 6 bases for V and 1 base for J; bases not matched to a gene: 10. Germline values: CDR1 SQVTM, CDR2 ANQGSEA. CDR3 amino acids: CSVLPLAGGQSYEQYF. DNA of the CDR3: TGCAGCGTCCTGCCCCTAGCGGGAGGGCAGTCCTACGAGCAGTACTTC.

The chain recombines TRBV5-1 with TRBJ2-3; 11 nucleotides line up with TRBD2. The CDR3 totals 16 residues. Germline V lookup: CDR1 SGHRS, CDR2 YFSETQ. Losses at the gene ends were 5 bases for V and 4 bases for J; bases not matched to a gene: 9. The CDR3 DNA reads as TGCGCCAGCAGTTCCGTAGCGGGAGGGTGGGCAGATACGCAGTATTTT. Translating it yields CASSSVAGGWADTQYF.

This chain links TRBV18 with TRBJ1-2; TRBD1 matches at 9 bases. Germline loops: CDR1 KGHSH, CDR2 LQKENI. The J segment lost 9 bases and the V segment lost 5 bases, leaving 7 bases of the junction unmatched. CDR3 size: 13 residues. CDR3 residues: CASSTGQGESYTF. CDR3 nucleotides: TGTGCCAGCTCAACGGGACAGGGTGAGAGCTACACCTTC.

V usage is TRBV11-2 and J usage is TRBJ1-4; 7 nucleotides match TRBD1. V was clipped by 5 bases and J by 8 bases; unmatched bases: 14. This CDR3 is 16 amino acids long. Germline V gene sequence: CDR1 SGHAT, CDR2 FQNNGV. CDR3 nucleotide sequence: TGTGCCAGCAGCCCCCGAGGGGGCCCACGGCGAGAAAAACTGTTTTTT. Translated, it gives CASSPRGGPRREKLFF.

On this clone itself: Other DNA sequences in the sample encode the same CDR3. This chain links TRBV28 with TRBJ1-5, with 8 bases lining up with TRBD1. Germline trimming cut 5 bases from V and 7 bases from J; bases unmatched to any gene: 4. CDR1 and CDR2 from the germline V gene are MDHEN and SYDVKM. The CDR3 consists of 13 residues. The chain's CDR3 is CASSDRGRQPQHF. The CDR3 DNA reads TGTGCCAGCAGTGACAGGGGAAGGCAGCCCCAGCATTTT. The variable domain in full, with the rest retrieved from reference TRBV28 and TRBJ1-5, is DVKVTQSSRYLVKRTGEKVFLECVQDMDHENMFWYRQDPGLGLRLIYFSYDVKMKEKGDIPEGYSVSREKKERFSLILESASTNQTSMYLCASSDRGRQPQHFGDGTRLSIL.

The J gene is TRBJ1-2, the V gene TRBV28, with TRBD1 matching 8 bases. The CDR3 is made up of 14 amino acids. The trim removed 5 bases at V and 9 bases at J, leaving 11 bases unmatched. Per germline, CDR1 MDHEN and CDR2 SYDVKM. CDR3 residues: CASSLRTGLLSYTF. The CDR3 bases are TGTGCCAGCAGTCTAAGGACAGGGTTGTTGAGCTACACCTTC.

The V gene is TRBV6-5, the J gene TRBJ2-5, with D possibly TRBD1 on 7 matching bases. Trimming removed 9 bases at V and 2 bases at J, with 10 bases between. Germline CDR1 is MNHEY and CDR2 is SVGAGI. The CDR3 is 12 amino acids. CDR3 protein: CAREGAQETQYF. The CDR3 DNA reads as TGTGCCAGGGAGGGGGCGCAAGAGACCCAGTACTTC.

This chain links TRBV6-1 with TRBJ1-2; 7 nucleotides agree with TRBD1. There are 13 residues in the CDR3. Trimming at V came to 5 bases and at J to 4 bases, leaving 4 bases not matched to a gene. Germline V CDR1 and CDR2: MNHNS, SASEGT. The CDR3 DNA reads as TGTGCCAGCAGTAGGGACAGCCCCTATGGCTACACCTTC. Protein sequence: CASSRDSPYGYTF.

The chain recombines TRBV7-6 with TRBJ2-1, with D possibly being TRBD2 (5 bases). The V and J ends lost 0 bases and 9 bases respectively, with 12 bases between them. Germline CDR1 reads SGHVS; CDR2 reads FNYEAQ. The CDR3 extends over 14 amino acids. The DNA for the CDR3 is TGTGCCAGCAGCTTAGCCGGACTGGGCGGTGAGCAGTTCTTC. Its translation: CASSLAGLGGEQFF. The whole variable domain, remainder taken from reference TRBV7-6 and TRBJ2-1, is GAGVSQSPRYKVTKRGQDVALRCDPISGHVSLYWYRQALGQGPEFLTYFNYEAQQDKSGLPNDRFSAERPEGSISTLTIQRTEQRDSAMYRCASSLAGLGGEQFFGPGTRLTVL.

The gene calls are TRBV7-9 and TRBJ2-3; TRBD1 is a possible D gene (6 bases). Germline V CDR1 and CDR2: SEHNR, FQNEAQ (reference sequence). V lost 3 bases to trimming and J lost 1 base, with 14 bases between them. The CDR3 runs 16 residues. In DNA form, the CDR3 reads TGTGCCAGCAGCTTTACGGGACAAAGCGGCACAGATACGCAGTATTTT. Translated: CASSFTGQSGTDTQYF.

This rearrangement joins TRBV7-2 to TRBJ2-7; possible D gene TRBD1, 6 bases. Per the germline V gene, CDR1 is SGHTA and CDR2 is FQGNSA. Trimming shortened V by 1 base and J by 3 bases, and 19 bases separated the two germline ends. The CDR3 extends over 17 amino acids. The CDR3, as DNA: TGTGCCAGCAGCTTAGGCCTTGGGCAGGGGCTCGTCTACGAGCAGTACTTC. Translation gives CASSLGLGQGLVYEQYF. The variable domain in full, with the rest retrieved from reference TRBV7-2 and TRBJ2-7, is GAGVSQSPSNKVTEKGKDVELRCDPISGHTALYWYRQSLGQGLEFLIYFQGNSAPDKSGLPSDRFSAERTGGSVSTLTIQRTQQEDSAVYLCASSLGLGQGLVYEQYFGPGTRLTVT.

The gene calls are TRBV5-1 and TRBJ2-3; 8 bases line up with TRBD2. Germline V gene sequence: CDR1 SGHRS, CDR2 YFSETQ. The CDR3 covers 17 residues. The V and J ends lost 4 bases and 0 bases, in that order; junction bases with no gene match: 10. This chain's CDR3 is CASSGVAGPASTDTQYF. DNA for the CDR3: TGCGCCAGCAGCGGGGTAGCGGGGCCGGCGAGCACAGATACGCAGTATTTT. Looking up the rest from reference TRBV5-1 and TRBJ2-3 gives the full variable domain: KAGVTQTPRYLIKTRGQQVTLSCSPISGHRSVSWYQQTPGQGLQFLFEYFSETQRNKGNFPGRFSGRQFSNSRSEMNVSTLELGDSALYLCASSGVAGPASTDTQYFGPGTRLTVL.